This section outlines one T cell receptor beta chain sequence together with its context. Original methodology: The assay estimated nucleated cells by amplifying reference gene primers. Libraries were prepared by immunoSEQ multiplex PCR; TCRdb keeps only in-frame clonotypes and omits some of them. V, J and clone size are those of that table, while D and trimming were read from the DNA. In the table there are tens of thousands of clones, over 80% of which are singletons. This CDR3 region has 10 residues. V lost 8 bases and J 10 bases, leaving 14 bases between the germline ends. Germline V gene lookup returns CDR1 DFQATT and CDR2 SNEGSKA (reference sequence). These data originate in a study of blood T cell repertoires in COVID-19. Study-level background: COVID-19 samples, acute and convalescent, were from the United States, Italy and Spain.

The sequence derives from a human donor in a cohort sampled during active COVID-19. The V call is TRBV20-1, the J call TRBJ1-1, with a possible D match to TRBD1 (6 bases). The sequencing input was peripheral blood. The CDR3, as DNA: TGCAGTCCGACCCAGGGGAGAGCTTTCTTT. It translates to CSPTQGRAFF.